This is a list of T cell receptor beta chains from one sample in a study of T cells after yellow fever vaccination. TCRdb called the 5' RACE reads again in MiXCR, with one record for every CDR3 protein. Of hundreds of thousands of distinct CDR3 sequences in the sample, about 12% were seen once. The sample in question was PBMCs, obtained on the day of the yellow fever booster vaccination. The receptor source for this set is a man aged 25-45 years who received the YFV17D yellow fever vaccine. CDR3s include the opening cysteine and the closing phenylalanine or tryptophan. The size of a clone is reported for some rows only, either as once, few or many, or as a class for expanded clones.

V gene,J gene,clone size,CDR3 protein
TRBV15,TRBJ1-2,few,CATSRRRLYGYTF
TRBV5-1,TRBJ1-6,few,CASSLEQGAYSPLHF
TRBV29-1,TRBJ2-1,few,CSVSGFYNEQFF
TRBV3-1,TRBJ2-4,few,CASSQAGRLAKNIQYF
TRBV7-7,TRBJ2-2,many,CASSLTGGPGELFF
TRBV21-1,TRBJ2-7,.,CASSKESSGTGDYEQYF
TRBV29-1,TRBJ1-4,.,CSVEGSTNEKLFF
TRBV5-1,TRBJ2-7,.,CASSLGQGENEQYF
TRBV3-1,TRBJ1-3,few,CASSQTDRGSGNTIYF
TRBV12-3/TRBV12-4,TRBJ2-2,few,CASSLQGAPLGELFF
TRBV7-2,TRBJ2-5,many,CASSLSGTTSKETQYF
TRBV24-1,TRBJ2-1,.,CATSDATAGVNNEQFF
TRBV5-6,TRBJ1-1,.,CASSPSRGPVTEAFF
TRBV5-6,TRBJ2-7,many,CASSLVGKTYEQYF
TRBV5-5,TRBJ2-3,many,CASSEGRTDTQYF
TRBV28,TRBJ2-7,.,CASSSEAGGLTYEQYF
TRBV4-3,TRBJ2-7,.,CASSQEEDSYEQYF
TRBV20-1,TRBJ2-7,.,CSARWTGGSYEQYF
TRBV3-1,TRBJ2-1,few,CASSQEGSLYNEQFF
TRBV7-2,TRBJ2-7,few,CASSLRDITYEQYF
TRBV4-1,TRBJ2-3,.,CASSRIDQQLDTQYF
TRBV4-2,TRBJ2-1,few,CASSQEFRSYNEQFF
TRBV27,TRBJ2-1,.,CASSRSGSYNEQFF
TRBV7-9,TRBJ1-1,many,CASSRLSNTEAFF
TRBV6-1,TRBJ2-5,few,CATAGLTQETQYF
TRBV19,TRBJ2-3,.,CASSMPADTQYF
TRBV20-1,TRBJ2-5,.,CSETSGNQETQYF
TRBV14,TRBJ2-7,.,CASSQGTSGKGEQYF